The clone carrying this T cell receptor beta chain has a handful of counts. Being one base from a much bigger clone, this may be a read error. This entry is derived from a study of blood T cells in healthy people across ages. A J-beta primer mix and a sample-barcoded 5' primer were used in a second PCR of about 6 to 12 cycles. TCRdb re-derived calls from the 5' RACE reads in MiXCR, one entry per CDR3 protein. Of hundreds of thousands of distinct CDR3 sequences in the sample, approximately 43% were seen once. The CDR3 has 11 amino acids. In germline, CDR1 is SQVTM, CDR2 ANQGSEA. The sequence came from a woman in her sixties or seventies in good health. This chain uses TRBV29-1 with TRBJ1-2; no definite D call. Sequenced material: blood. This CDR3 reads CSGEENYGYTF. The CDR3 DNA follows: TGCAGCGGTGAAGAGAACTATGGCTACACCTTC.